These 23 T cell receptor beta chains originate from one sample sequenced in a study of spatial heterogeneity in lung cancer. Findings and limits, study-wide: Counts of expanded alpha and beta TCRs within tumors tracked the tumor nonsynonymous mutation count.

TCRdb reprocessed the 5' RACE reads with MiXCR, giving one entry per CDR3 protein. The table records about 6,000 distinct CDR3 sequences, 13% to 15% of them present only once. The antigens for these receptors are not known. The time point denotes: sample taken at primary tumor resection. The sample here was lung tumor tissue, taken at surgery. These receptor sequences come from a male donor with early-stage non-small cell lung cancer.

Within the sample, this clonotype is medium-sized (0.01 to 0.1%). The library was prepared for alpha chains; this beta chain is a stray read, so its frequency means little. The rearrangement links TRBV29-1 to TRBJ2-7, with 8 bases lining up with TRBD1. This CDR3 comprises 13 residues. Germline CDR1 SQVTM, CDR2 ANQGSEA. Trimming at V came to 6 bases and at J to 3 bases, leaving 7 bases not matched to a gene. The CDR3 region has the DNA TGCAGCGTAGCCGGACAGGGACTCTACGAGCAGTACTTC. Translation gives CSVAGQGLYEQYF.

This clonotype qualifies as medium-sized. The library was prepared for alpha chains; this beta chain is a stray read, so its frequency means little. This chain connects TRBV2 to TRBJ2-1; possibly TRBD1 or TRBD2 for D (5 bases each). Germline CDR1 is SNHLY and CDR2 is FYNNEI. This CDR3 has 12 amino acids. V was clipped by 5 bases and J by 12 bases, with 14 bases between them. The CDR3 DNA reads TGTGCCAGCAGTATTACGGGACGGCGGCAGTTCTTC. This encodes CASSITGRRQFF.

For this clonotype: This beta chain is a stray read from a library made for alpha chains; its abundance is not meaningful. V gene TRBV7-9 combines with J gene TRBJ1-5, with a weak D call TRBD1 (6 bases). V lost 4 bases and J lost 5, with 18 bases in between. Germline CDR1 is SEHNR and CDR2 is FQNEAQ (reference sequence). The CDR3 is 16 residues long. CDR3 nucleotides: TGTGCCAGCAGCTCTTTGGATTGGGCAGGGGATCAGCCCCAGCATTTT. The encoded protein is CASSSLDWAGDQPQHF.

This clonotype is medium-sized within its sample. Because the library targeted alpha chains, this beta chain is an off-target read whose size means little. V and J are TRBV27 and TRBJ2-2; no definite D call. There are 14 residues in the CDR3. V shed 3 bases and J shed 2 bases, with 7 bases lying between them. Germline V gene data show CDR1 as MNHEY and CDR2 as SMNVEV (reference sequence). CDR3 residues: CASSFRFNTGELFF. CDR3 nucleotide sequence: TGTGCCAGCAGTTTTCGTTTCAACACCGGGGAGCTGTTTTTT.

This clonotype is medium-sized (0.01 to 0.1%) within its sample. The size of this beta chain means little, since it is a stray read in a library made for alpha chains. The genes are TRBV6-5 and TRBJ2-3, with 9 bases matching TRBD2. Germline values: CDR1 MNHEY, CDR2 SVGAGI. Trimming cost V 7 bases and J 3 bases; bases outside gene matches: 8. The CDR3 extends over 15 amino acids. CDR3 sequence (DNA): TGTGCCAGCACCCATAGCGGGAGTTTGACAGATACGCAGTATTTT. Protein sequence: CASTHSGSLTDTQYF.

Within the sample, this clonotype is medium-sized. This beta chain is a stray read from a library made for alpha chains; its abundance is not meaningful. This chain uses TRBV7-9 with TRBJ2-1, with 7 bases fitting TRBD2. Germline V gene data show CDR1 as SEHNR and CDR2 as FQNEAQ (reference sequence). The CDR3 is 16 amino acids. J gave up 5 bases and V 2 bases, and 9 bases lay outside the gene matches. Here the CDR3 reads CASSLNSGLQNNEQFF. The CDR3 bases are TGTGCCAGCAGCTTAAATTCGGGACTACAGAACAATGAGCAGTTCTTC.

A word on this clonotype: This beta chain is a stray sequence in a library constructed for alpha chains; its clone size is not meaningful. The chain links TRBV18 to TRBJ2-3, with D perhaps TRBD1 (5 bases). The CDR3 length is 15 residues. Germline CDR1 KGHSH, CDR2 LQKENI. V was cut by 3 bases and J by 4 bases, with 14 bases left in between. CDR3 DNA sequence: TGTGCCAGCTCACCCCCTACGCAGGGCCCAGATACGCAGTATTTT. Translation gives CASSPPTQGPDTQYF.

This clonotype has ten or more counts. This beta chain lies outside the target of a library built for alpha chains; its clone size means little. The chain employs TRBV27 and TRBJ2-1, with 11 bases lining up with TRBD2. This CDR3 contains 15 residues. With 7 bases clipped from V and 2 bases from J, the junction kept 4 bases outside the gene matches. From germline, CDR1 is MNHEY and CDR2 SMNVEV (reference sequence). The CDR3 DNA follows: TGTGCCAGCACTAGCGGGAGGTCTGCCTACAATGAGCAGTTCTTC. It yields the protein CASTSGRSAYNEQFF.

This clonotype was detected many times. This beta chain is an off-target read within a library intended for alpha chains, so its frequency means little. This chain links TRBV19 with TRBJ2-2, with D possibly being TRBD1 (5 bases). Germline CDR1 LNHDA, CDR2 SQIVND (reference sequence). This CDR3 spans 15 amino acids. The ends were cut back, 8 bases at V and 2 bases at J, with 15 bases in the middle. Written as DNA, the CDR3 is TGTGCCAGTCGACCAGTCGGACAAAACACCGGGGAGCTGTTTTTT. Its translation: CASRPVGQNTGELFF.

On this clonotype itself: This beta chain appears as a stray read in a library generated for alpha chains; its size is not informative. As DNA, the CDR3 is TGTGCCAGCATGGCGGGGGGGACCCTAGCCAAAAACATTCAGTACTTC. It is translated as CASMAGGTLAKNIQYF. This sequence joins TRBV6-6 and TRBJ2-4, with 9 bases matching TRBD2. Germline values: CDR1 MNHNY, CDR2 SVGAGI (reference sequence). The CDR3 spans 16 residues. J lost 0 bases, V lost 7 bases, and 7 bases had no gene match.

By share, this clonotype counts as medium-sized. Since it is a stray read in a library aimed at alpha chains, this beta chain has a size that is not meaningful. The CDR3 nucleotides are TGTGCCAGCAGTTTTGCGGGTTACAATGAGCAGTTCTTC. Protein product: CASSFAGYNEQFF. V and J are TRBV28 and TRBJ2-1, with D perhaps TRBD2 (5 bases). Trimming pared 3 bases from V and 4 bases from J, leaving 7 bases between. Germline V lookup: CDR1 MDHEN, CDR2 SYDVKM. This CDR3 has 13 amino acids.

This clonotype was seen more than once but under ten times. One junction end disagrees with the germline gene, perhaps due to a read error. For a library built for alpha chains, this beta chain is a stray read; little rests on its size. V and J are TRBV27 and TRBJ2-3; D is unclear. Germline loops: CDR1 MNHEY, CDR2 SMNVEV (reference sequence). This CDR3 spans 13 amino acids. In nucleotides, the CDR3 is TGTGCCAGCAGTCCCCGAATCGGGTCCCGTGGGCATTTT. Its protein product is CASSPRIGSRGHF.

This clonotype was seen a handful of times. A library made for alpha chains picked up this beta chain off target, so its size means little. The rearrangement uses TRBV20-1 and TRBJ2-5; tentative D call: TRBD1 (5 bases). Between the trimmed V and J ends, which lost 5 bases and 5 bases, there was a span of 12 bases. The V gene's germline CDR1 is DFQATT and CDR2 SNEGSKA (reference sequence). The CDR3 consists of 12 residues. The CDR3 loop is CSAEGDGETQYF. The CDR3 DNA follows: TGCAGTGCTGAAGGGGATGGCGAGACCCAGTACTTC.

This clonotype was observed a handful of times. This beta chain represents an off-target read in a library built for alpha chains; its size is of limited meaning. The chain employs TRBV2 and TRBJ2-1; 14 bases map to TRBD2. The length of the CDR3 is 16 residues. Germline V gives CDR1 SNHLY, CDR2 FYNNEI. J lost 1 base, V lost 5 bases, and 1 base had no gene match. CDR3 in amino acids: CASSRTSGGSYNEQFF. CDR3 sequence (DNA): TGTGCCAGCAGTAGGACTAGCGGGGGGTCCTACAATGAGCAGTTCTTC.

This clonotype is labeled as medium-sized (0.01 to 0.1%). This beta chain lies outside the target of a library built for alpha chains; its clone size means little. The rearrangement links TRBV5-4 to TRBJ1-1, with D maybe TRBD1 (5 bases). Germline assignment: CDR1 SGHNT and CDR2 YYREEE (reference sequence). V gave up 3 bases and J gave up 0 bases, with 12 bases separating them. This CDR3 region has 15 residues. Here the CDR3 DNA reads TGTGCCAGCAGCTCTCAGGGACGGATGAACACTGAAGCTTTCTTT. Amino acids: CASSSQGRMNTEAFF.

This clonotype is medium-sized in the sample. The library was built for alpha chains, so this beta chain is an off-target read and its size means little. The chain employs TRBV7-3 and TRBJ2-5; 8 bases match TRBD1. V dropped 1 base and J dropped 4; count of bases not matched to a gene: 11. The germline CDR1 and CDR2 sequences are SGHTA and FQGTGA. The CDR3 is 17 amino acids. The CDR3 nucleotides are TGTGCCAGCAGCTTAATGGGTGGCAGGGGGCGCGCAGAGACCCAGTACTTC. It is translated as CASSLMGGRGRAETQYF.

On this clonotype itself: This beta chain is off target for a library built for alpha chains, so its abundance means little. The chain recombines TRBV7-8 with TRBJ2-3; 10 nucleotides agree with TRBD1. Trimming cost V 1 base and J 2 bases; bases outside gene matches: 9. CDR3 size: 18 residues. CDR1 and CDR2 from the germline V gene are SGHVS and FQNEAQ. The chain's CDR3 is CASSLGYPGQGYTDTQYF. For the CDR3, the DNA is TGTGCCAGCAGCTTAGGGTACCCGGGACAGGGGTACACAGATACGCAGTATTTT.

There are a few counts of this clonotype. This beta chain is off target for a library built for alpha chains, so its abundance means little. This chain connects TRBV4-1 to TRBJ1-4, with unresolved D. Trimming removed 1 base at V and 0 bases at J, with 6 bases between. The germline V gene encodes CDR1 MGHRA and CDR2 YSYEKL. The CDR3 loop spans 15 amino acids. CDR3 DNA sequence: TGCGCCAGCAGCCAAGGACCATCAACTAATGAAAAACTGTTTTTT. Amino acids: CASSQGPSTNEKLFF.

In this sample, this clonotype is medium-sized. This beta chain turned up in a library designed for alpha chains; as an off-target read, its abundance says little. This chain connects TRBV28 to TRBJ2-7, with D possibly matching TRBD1 (6 bases). The CDR3 is 16 residues long. CDR1 and CDR2 (germline): MDHEN, SYDVKM. V lost 3 bases and J 3 bases, leaving 18 bases between the germline ends. CDR3 protein: CASSFPLGQRNYEQYF. DNA of the CDR3: TGTGCCAGCAGTTTCCCCCTCGGACAGAGGAACTACGAGCAGTACTTC.

This clonotype is medium-sized within its sample. Relative to the germline gene, one junction end is altered; a read error may explain this. Since the library was made to target alpha chains, this beta chain is a stray read and its abundance is not meaningful. The genes are TRBV7-9 and TRBJ2-3; 12 bases align to TRBD2. The CDR3 has 13 residues. Germline V gives CDR1 SEHNR, CDR2 FQNEAQ (reference sequence). The CDR3 bases are TGTGCCAGCAGCTTAGGCCCTCTAGCGGGAGGGCCCTTT. Amino acid sequence: CASSLGPLAGGPF.

This clonotype is labeled as medium-sized (0.01 to 0.1%). The library was designed around alpha chains, so this beta chain is a stray read whose abundance carries little weight. The genes are TRBV7-9 and TRBJ2-1, with D perhaps matching TRBD1 or TRBD2 (6 bases each). In germline, CDR1 is SEHNR, CDR2 FQNEAQ (reference sequence). The CDR3 extends over 20 amino acids. Trimming shortened V by 2 bases and J by 1 base, and 24 bases separated the two germline ends. The CDR3 region has the DNA TGTGCCAGCAGCTTAACCCCCTGGGGGGCCAGGGATGGGTCCTACAATGAGCAGTTCTTC. It specifies CASSLTPWGARDGSYNEQFF. The variable domain in full, completed from reference TRBV7-9 and TRBJ2-1, reads DTGVSQNPRHKITKRGQNVTFRCDPISEHNRLYWYRQTLGQGPEFLTYFQNEAQLEKSRLLSDRFSAERPKGSFSTLEIQRTEQGDSAMYLCASSLTPWGARDGSYNEQFFGPGTRLTVL.

This clonotype has at least ten counts. The size of this beta chain means little, since it is a stray read in a library made for alpha chains. The rearrangement links TRBV19 to TRBJ2-1, with D tentatively TRBD1 (5 bases). This CDR3 spans 14 amino acids. Trimming removed 7 bases at V and 4 bases at J, with 14 bases between. Germline V gene data show CDR1 as LNHDA and CDR2 as SQIVND (reference sequence). CDR3 sequence: CASTRTGPYNEQFF. In nucleotides, the CDR3 is TGTGCCAGTACGAGAACAGGACCTTACAATGAGCAGTTCTTC.

In this sample, this clonotype is medium-sized (0.01 to 0.1%). The library was prepared for alpha chains; this beta chain is a stray read, so its frequency means little. The genes are TRBV2 and TRBJ2-7; no firm D call. The CDR3 has 12 residues. The V end lost 5 bases, the J end lost 2 bases, and 7 bases lay between the germline ends. Germline lookup yields CDR1 SNHLY and CDR2 FYNNEI. The CDR3 coding sequence is TGTGCCAGCAGTCAGATCCCCTACGAGCAGTACTTC. This gives the protein CASSQIPYEQYF.